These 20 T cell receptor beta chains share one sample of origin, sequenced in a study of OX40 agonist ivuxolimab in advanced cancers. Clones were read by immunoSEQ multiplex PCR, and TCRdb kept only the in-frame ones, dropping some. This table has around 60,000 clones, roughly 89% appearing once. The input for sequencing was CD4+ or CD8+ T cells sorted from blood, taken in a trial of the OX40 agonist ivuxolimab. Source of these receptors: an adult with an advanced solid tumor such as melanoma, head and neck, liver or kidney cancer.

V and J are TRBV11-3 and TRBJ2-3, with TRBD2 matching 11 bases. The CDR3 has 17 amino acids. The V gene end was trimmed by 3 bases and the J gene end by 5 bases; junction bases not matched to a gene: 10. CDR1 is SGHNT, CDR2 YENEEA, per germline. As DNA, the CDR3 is TGTGCCAGCAGCTTGGGTAGCGGGGGGGCACGGGTAGATACGCAGTATTTT. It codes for CASSLGSGGARVDTQYF.

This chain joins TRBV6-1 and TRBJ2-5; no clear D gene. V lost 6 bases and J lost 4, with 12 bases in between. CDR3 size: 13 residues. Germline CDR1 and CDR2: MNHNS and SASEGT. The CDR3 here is CASSWARRETQYF. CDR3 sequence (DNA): TGTGCCAGCAGCTGGGCGAGGAGAGAGACCCAGTACTTC.

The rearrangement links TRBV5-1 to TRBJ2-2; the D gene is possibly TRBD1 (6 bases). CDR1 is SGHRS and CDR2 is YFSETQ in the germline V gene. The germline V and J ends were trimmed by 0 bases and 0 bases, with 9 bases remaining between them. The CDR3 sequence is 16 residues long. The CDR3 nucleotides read TGCGCCAGCAGCTTGGCAGGGGCCACGAACACCGGGGAGCTGTTTTTT. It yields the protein CASSLAGATNTGELFF. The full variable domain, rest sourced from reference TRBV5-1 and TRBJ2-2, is KAGVTQTPRYLIKTRGQQVTLSCSPISGHRSVSWYQQTPGQGLQFLFEYFSETQRNKGNFPGRFSGRQFSNSRSEMNVSTLELGDSALYLCASSLAGATNTGELFFGEGSRLTVL.

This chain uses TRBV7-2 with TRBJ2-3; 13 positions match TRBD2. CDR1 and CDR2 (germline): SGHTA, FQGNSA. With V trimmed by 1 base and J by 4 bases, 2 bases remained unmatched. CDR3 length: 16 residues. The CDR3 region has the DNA TGTGCCAGCAGCTTAGTGGGGACTAGCGGGGCAGATACGCAGTATTTT. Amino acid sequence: CASSLVGTSGADTQYF.

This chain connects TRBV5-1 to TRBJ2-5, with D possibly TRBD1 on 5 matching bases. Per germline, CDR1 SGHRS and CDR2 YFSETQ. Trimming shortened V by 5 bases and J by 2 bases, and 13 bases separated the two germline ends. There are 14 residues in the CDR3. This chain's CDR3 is CASRGQPTQETQYF. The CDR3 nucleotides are TGCGCCAGCAGGGGGCAGCCCACACAAGAGACCCAGTACTTC.

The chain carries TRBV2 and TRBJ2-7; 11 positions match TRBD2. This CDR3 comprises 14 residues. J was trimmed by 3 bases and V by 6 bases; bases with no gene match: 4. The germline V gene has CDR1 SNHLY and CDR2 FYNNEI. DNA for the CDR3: TGTGCCAGCAGGGCGACTAGCGGGGACTACGAGCAGTACTTC. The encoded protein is CASRATSGDYEQYF.

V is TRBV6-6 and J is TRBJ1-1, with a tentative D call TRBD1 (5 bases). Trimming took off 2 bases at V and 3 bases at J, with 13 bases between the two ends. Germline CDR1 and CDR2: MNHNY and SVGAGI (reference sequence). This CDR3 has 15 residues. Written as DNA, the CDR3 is TGTGCCAGCAGTTACACGACCGGGACTCACACTGAAGCTTTCTTT. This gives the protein CASSYTTGTHTEAFF.

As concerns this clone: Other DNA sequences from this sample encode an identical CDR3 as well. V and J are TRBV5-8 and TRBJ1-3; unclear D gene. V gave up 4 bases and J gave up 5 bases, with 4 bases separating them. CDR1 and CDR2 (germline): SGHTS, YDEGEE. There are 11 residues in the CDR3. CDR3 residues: CASSPRNTIYF. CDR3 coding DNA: TGTGCCAGCAGCCCAAGAAACACCATATATTTT.

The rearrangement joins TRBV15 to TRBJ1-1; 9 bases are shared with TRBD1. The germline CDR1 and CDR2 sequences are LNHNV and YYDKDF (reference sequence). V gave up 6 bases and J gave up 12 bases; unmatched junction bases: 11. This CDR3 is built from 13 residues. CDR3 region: CATSKNWDRETFF. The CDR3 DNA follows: TGTGCCACCAGTAAAAACTGGGACAGGGAAACTTTCTTT.

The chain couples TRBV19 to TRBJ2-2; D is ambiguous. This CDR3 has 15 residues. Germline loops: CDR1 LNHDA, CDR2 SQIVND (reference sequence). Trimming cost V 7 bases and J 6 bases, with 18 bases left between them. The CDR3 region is CASTGISLGAGELFF. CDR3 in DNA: TGTGCCAGTACTGGAATCAGCCTTGGGGCCGGGGAGCTGTTTTTT.

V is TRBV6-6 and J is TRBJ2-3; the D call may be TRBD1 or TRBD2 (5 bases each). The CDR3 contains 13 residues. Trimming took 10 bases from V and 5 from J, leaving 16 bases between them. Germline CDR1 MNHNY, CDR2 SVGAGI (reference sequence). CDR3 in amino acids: CATRPGAIDTQYF. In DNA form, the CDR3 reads TGTGCCACACGACCCGGGGCTATAGATACGCAGTATTTT.

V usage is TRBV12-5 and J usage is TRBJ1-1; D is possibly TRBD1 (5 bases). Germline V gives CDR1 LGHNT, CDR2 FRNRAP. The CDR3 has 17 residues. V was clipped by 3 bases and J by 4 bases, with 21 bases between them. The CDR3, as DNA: TGTGCTAGTGGTTTAGCCGTAATCCGGGGGGAGGGCACTGAAGCTTTCTTT. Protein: CASGLAVIRGEGTEAFF.

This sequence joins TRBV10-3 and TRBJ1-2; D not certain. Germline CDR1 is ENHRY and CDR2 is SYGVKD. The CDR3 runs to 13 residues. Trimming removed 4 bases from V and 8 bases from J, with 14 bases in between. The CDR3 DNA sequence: TGTGCCATCAGTGCAGGCAGCCTTATCGGCTACACCTTC. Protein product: CAISAGSLIGYTF.

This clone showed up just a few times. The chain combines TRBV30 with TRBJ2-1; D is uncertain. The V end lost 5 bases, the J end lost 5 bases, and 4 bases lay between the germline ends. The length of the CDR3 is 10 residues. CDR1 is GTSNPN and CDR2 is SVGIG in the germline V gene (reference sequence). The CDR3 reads CAWAHNEQFF. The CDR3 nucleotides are TGTGCCTGGGCTCACAATGAGCAGTTCTTC.

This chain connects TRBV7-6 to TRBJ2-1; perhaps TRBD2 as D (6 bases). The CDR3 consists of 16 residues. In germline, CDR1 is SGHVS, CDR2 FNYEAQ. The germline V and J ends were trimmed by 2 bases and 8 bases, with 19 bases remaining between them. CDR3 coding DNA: TGTGCCAGCAGCTTACGGAGACAAGGGACTTCCGATGAGCAGTTCTTC. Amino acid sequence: CASSLRRQGTSDEQFF.

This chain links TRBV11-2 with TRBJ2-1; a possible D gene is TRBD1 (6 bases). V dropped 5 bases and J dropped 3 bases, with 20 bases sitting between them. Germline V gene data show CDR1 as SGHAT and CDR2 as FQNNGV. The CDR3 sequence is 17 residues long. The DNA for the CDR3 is TGTGCCAGCAGCCCGCCCGAGAGAGGACAGCGCTACAATGAGCAGTTCTTC. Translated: CASSPPERGQRYNEQFF. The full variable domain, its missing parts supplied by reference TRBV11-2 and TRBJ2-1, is EAGVAQSPRYKIIEKRQSVAFWCNPISGHATLYWYQQILGQGPKLLIQFQNNGVVDDSQLPKDRFSAERLKGVDSTLKIQPAKLEDSAVYLCASSPPERGQRYNEQFFGPGTRLTVL.

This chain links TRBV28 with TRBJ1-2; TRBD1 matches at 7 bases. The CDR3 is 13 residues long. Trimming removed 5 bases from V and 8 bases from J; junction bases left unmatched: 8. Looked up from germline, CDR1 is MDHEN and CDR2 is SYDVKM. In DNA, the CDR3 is TGTGCCAGCAGTGGATACAGGGGTTACGGCTACACCTTC. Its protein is CASSGYRGYGYTF.

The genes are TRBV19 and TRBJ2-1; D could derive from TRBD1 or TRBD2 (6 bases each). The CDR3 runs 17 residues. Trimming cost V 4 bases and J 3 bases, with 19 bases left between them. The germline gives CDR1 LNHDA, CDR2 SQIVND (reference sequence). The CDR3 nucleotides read TGTGCCAGTAGTAGTTTAGTCCGGGGGCCGGACTACAATGAGCAGTTCTTC. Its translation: CASSSLVRGPDYNEQFF.

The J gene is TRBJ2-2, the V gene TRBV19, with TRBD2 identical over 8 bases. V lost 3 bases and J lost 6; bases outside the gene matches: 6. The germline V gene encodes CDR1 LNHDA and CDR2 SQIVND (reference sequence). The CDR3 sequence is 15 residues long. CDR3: CASSMETSVAGELFF. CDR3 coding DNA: TGTGCCAGTAGTATGGAGACTAGCGTTGCCGGGGAGCTGTTTTTT.

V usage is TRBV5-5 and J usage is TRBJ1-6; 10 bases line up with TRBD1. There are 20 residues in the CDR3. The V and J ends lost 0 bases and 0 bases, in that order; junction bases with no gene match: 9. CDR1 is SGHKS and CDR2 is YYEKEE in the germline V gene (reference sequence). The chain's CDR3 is CASSLAGTGDTSSYNSPLHF. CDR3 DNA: TGTGCCAGCAGCTTGGCCGGGACAGGGGACACGAGCTCCTATAATTCACCCCTCCACTTT. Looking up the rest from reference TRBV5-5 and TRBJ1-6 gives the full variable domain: DAGVTQSPTHLIKTRGQQVTLRCSPISGHKSVSWYQQVLGQGPQFIFQYYEKEERGRGNFPDRFSARQFPNYSSELNVNALLLGDSALYLCASSLAGTGDTSSYNSPLHFGNGTRLTVT.